One and the same sample provided the 4 T cell receptor beta chains below, sequenced in a study of T cells in Graves' hyperthyroidism and ophthalmopathy. RNA transcripts provided the source from which TCR beta CDR3 regions were amplified. RT-PCR in the first round (using the HTBI primer set) targeted the TCR CDR3. TCRdb independently ran MiXCR on the multiplex PCR reads; one entry per CDR3 protein. Altogether a few hundred thousand distinct CDR3 sequences are present, 15% to 20% being singletons, with the ten largest covering about a sixth. Sequenced sample: blood. The receptors derive from a woman in her 40s with Graves' ophthalmopathy.

This clonotype was recorded many times. The chain combines TRBV9 with TRBJ2-5, with D tentatively TRBD1 (5 bases). The CDR3 sequence is 15 residues long. V shed 2 bases and J shed 4 bases, with 15 bases lying between them. The germline V gene has CDR1 SGDLS and CDR2 YYNGEE. Here the CDR3 DNA reads TGTGCCAGCAGCGTCGCAGGGTTTATGGGAGAGACCCAGTACTTC. Translation: CASSVAGFMGETQYF.

This clonotype has a count of ten or more. The chain links TRBV13 to TRBJ2-3; 13 bases map to TRBD2. The junction had 4 bases not matched to a gene; V was cut back by 3 bases and J by 4 bases. Germline CDR1 reads PRHDT; CDR2 reads FYEKMQ (reference sequence). The CDR3 totals 16 residues. CDR3 loop: CASSFMTSGRPDTQYF. The CDR3 DNA reads TGTGCCAGCAGCTTCATGACTAGCGGGAGGCCAGATACGCAGTATTTT.

This clonotype has a count of ten or more. The junction departs from germline at one end; a sequencing error may be responsible. V is TRBV2 and J is TRBJ1-2, with D maybe TRBD1 (5 bases). This CDR3 contains 12 residues. Germline CDR1 is SNHLY and CDR2 is FYNNEI. This chain's CDR3 is CASSGTSYGYTF. In DNA, the CDR3 is TGCGCCAGCTCCGGGACGAGCTATGGCTACACCTTC.

This clonotype was observed many times. The chain employs TRBV20-1 and TRBJ2-7; the D gene is possibly TRBD1 (6 bases). The V gene lost 6 bases and the J gene lost 0 bases, with 12 bases spanning the gap. Germline CDR1 is DFQATT and CDR2 is SNEGSKA (reference sequence). CDR3 length equals 13 residues. The CDR3 nucleotides read TGCAGTGCCCCTGGACAGCTCTCCTACGAGCAGTACTTC. This sequence encodes CSAPGQLSYEQYF.